This T cell receptor (beta chain) appears in the sequencing data of a study of identical twins. A remark on this clonotype: Its antigen is unidentified.

Template switching supplied a universal primer site; unique molecular identifiers were carried on the cDNA. Via MiXCR, TCRdb re-called the 5' RACE reads, giving one row per CDR3 protein. The sample carries about 890,000 distinct CDR3 sequences, more than 9% recorded once. This CDR3 comprises 12 residues. Germline V lookup: CDR1 SQVTM, CDR2 ANQGSEA. The V gene lost 7 bases and the J gene lost 7 bases, with 16 bases spanning the gap. General observations from the study: An excess of low generation probability was shown by twin-shared out-of-frame alpha sequences. There were fewer insertions in abundant cord blood beta clonotypes, but memory repertoires showed no such pattern.

This same sample was also part of a study on yellow fever vaccine responses in identical twins.

Sequenced input: PBMCs. The rearrangement uses TRBV29-1 and TRBJ1-1; D uncertain. The receptor's source is a woman younger than 30 in good health. The CDR3 sequence: CSARDNTYEAFF. The CDR3 DNA is TGCAGCGCCAGAGACAATACCTATGAAGCTTTCTTT.